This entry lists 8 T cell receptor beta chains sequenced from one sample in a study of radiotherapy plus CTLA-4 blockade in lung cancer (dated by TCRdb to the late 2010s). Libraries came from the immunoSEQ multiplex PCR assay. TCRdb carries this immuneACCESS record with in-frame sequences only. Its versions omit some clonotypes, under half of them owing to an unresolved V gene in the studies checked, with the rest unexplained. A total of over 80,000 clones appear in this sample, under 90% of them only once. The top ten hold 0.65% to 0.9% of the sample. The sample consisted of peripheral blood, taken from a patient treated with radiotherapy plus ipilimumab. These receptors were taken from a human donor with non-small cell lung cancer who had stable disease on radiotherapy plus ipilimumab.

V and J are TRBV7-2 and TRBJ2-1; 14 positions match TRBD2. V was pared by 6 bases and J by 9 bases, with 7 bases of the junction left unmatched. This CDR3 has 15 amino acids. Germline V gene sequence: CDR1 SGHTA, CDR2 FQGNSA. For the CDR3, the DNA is TGTGCCAGCAGAACCGGGACTAGCGGGAGTAGTGAGCAGTTCTTC. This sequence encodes CASRTGTSGSSEQFF.

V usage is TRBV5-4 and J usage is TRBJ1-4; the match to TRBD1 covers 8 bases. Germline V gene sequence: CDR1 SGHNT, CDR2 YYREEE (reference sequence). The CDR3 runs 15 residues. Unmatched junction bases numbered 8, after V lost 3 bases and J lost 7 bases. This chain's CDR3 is CASSSGQGLSEKLFF. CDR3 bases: TGTGCCAGCAGCTCAGGACAGGGATTGAGTGAAAAACTGTTTTTT.

The CDR3 loop reads CASSPDITNTGELFF. The CDR3 DNA sequence: TGTGCCAGCAGCCCCGACATAACGAACACCGGGGAGCTGTTTTTT. The genes are TRBV9 and TRBJ2-2; D remains unclear. Germline V CDR1 and CDR2: SGDLS, YYNGEE. CDR3 length: 15 amino acids. V was cut by 4 bases and J by 0 bases, with 10 bases left in between.

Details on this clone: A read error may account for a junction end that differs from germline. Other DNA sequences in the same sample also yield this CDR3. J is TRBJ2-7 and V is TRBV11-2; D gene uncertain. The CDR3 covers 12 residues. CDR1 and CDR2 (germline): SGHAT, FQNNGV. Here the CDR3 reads CASSIDYYEQYF. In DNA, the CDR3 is TGTGCCAGCAGCATCGATTACTACGAGCAGTATTTC.

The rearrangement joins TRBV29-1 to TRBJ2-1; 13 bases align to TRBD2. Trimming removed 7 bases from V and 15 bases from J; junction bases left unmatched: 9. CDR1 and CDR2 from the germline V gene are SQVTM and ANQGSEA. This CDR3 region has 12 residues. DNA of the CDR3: TGCAGCGCCCGGACTAGCGGGAGTGGTCCGTTCTTC. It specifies CSARTSGSGPFF.

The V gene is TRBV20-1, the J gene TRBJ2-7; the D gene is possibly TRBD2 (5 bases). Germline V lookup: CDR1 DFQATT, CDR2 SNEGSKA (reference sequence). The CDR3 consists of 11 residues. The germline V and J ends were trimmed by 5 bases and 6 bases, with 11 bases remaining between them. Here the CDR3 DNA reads TGCAGTGCTGGACTTTTTGGCGAGCAGTACTTC. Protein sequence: CSAGLFGEQYF.

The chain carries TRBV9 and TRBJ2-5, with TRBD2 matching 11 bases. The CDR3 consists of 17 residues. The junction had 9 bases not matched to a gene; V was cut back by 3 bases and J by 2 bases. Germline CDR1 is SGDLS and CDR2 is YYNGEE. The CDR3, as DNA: TGTGCCAGCAGCGGACACCTCCGACTAGCGGGGCAAGAGACCCAGTACTTC. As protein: CASSGHLRLAGQETQYF.

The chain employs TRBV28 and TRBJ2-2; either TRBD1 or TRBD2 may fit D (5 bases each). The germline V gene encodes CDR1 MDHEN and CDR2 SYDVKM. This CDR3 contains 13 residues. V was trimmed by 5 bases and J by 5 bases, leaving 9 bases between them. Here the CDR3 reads CASSRGVTGELFF. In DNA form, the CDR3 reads TGTGCCAGCAGTCGAGGGGTAACCGGGGAGCTGTTTTTT.